The TCR beta chain under discussion was sequenced for a study of OX40 agonist ivuxolimab in advanced cancers. The method was immunoSEQ multiplex PCR; TCRdb's version includes in-frame clones alone and lacks a portion of them. The sample comprises some 16,000 clones, roughly 77% of which are singletons, and roughly 43% rests with the top ten. Material: CD4+ or CD8+ T cells sorted from blood, obtained in a trial of the OX40 agonist ivuxolimab. The sequence was collected from an adult with an advanced solid tumor such as melanoma, head and neck, liver or kidney cancer.

The CDR3 here is CASSLGRLQETQYF. The DNA of the CDR3 is TGTGCCAGCAGCTTGGGGCGGCTTCAAGAGACCCAGTACTTC. The chain has TRBV5-6 and TRBJ2-5; D is uncertain. Between the trimmed V and J ends, which lost 0 bases and 2 bases, there was a span of 8 bases. The germline CDR1 and CDR2 sequences are SGHDT and YYEEEE. The CDR3 is 14 residues long.